The next 4 T cell receptor beta chains were all read from a single sample in a study of blood T cell repertoires in COVID-19. Assay: immunoSEQ multiplex PCR; the TCRdb copy retains only in-frame clones and omits some. The table has around 130,000 clones, approximately 77% seen once. The sequencing input was peripheral blood. These receptors were taken from a man older than 75 with acute or convalescent COVID-19.

The chain employs TRBV11-2 and TRBJ2-5; 9 nucleotides agree with TRBD1. Trimming removed 0 bases from V and 4 bases from J; junction bases left unmatched: 9. Germline V lookup: CDR1 SGHAT, CDR2 FQNNGV. This CDR3 spans 17 amino acids. Here the CDR3 reads CASSLDFGQGWRETQYF. The DNA for the CDR3 is TGTGCCAGCAGCTTAGATTTTGGACAGGGGTGGAGAGAGACCCAGTACTTC.

The V gene is TRBV18, the J gene TRBJ1-3, with no clear D. Trimming stripped 2 bases from V and 9 bases from J, with 11 bases between. Germline V CDR1 and CDR2: KGHSH, LQKENI. This CDR3 contains 13 residues. CDR3 protein: CASSPEGRSTIYF. DNA of the CDR3: TGTGCCAGCTCACCAGAAGGGAGAAGCACCATATATTTT.

V usage is TRBV28 and J usage is TRBJ1-2; D remains ambiguous. The length of the CDR3 is 11 residues. V lost 3 bases and J 8 bases, leaving 7 bases between the germline ends. Germline V gene sequence: CDR1 MDHEN, CDR2 SYDVKM. This chain's CDR3 is CASSFTVGYTF. CDR3 DNA: TGTGCCAGCAGTTTTACGGTCGGCTACACCTTC.

DNA for the CDR3: TGCGCCAGCAGCTGGGGACTAGACTACGAGCAGTACTTC. Residues: CASSWGLDYEQYF. The V and J genes are TRBV5-1 and TRBJ2-7, with 8 bases lining up with TRBD2. This CDR3 has 13 amino acids. The germline V gene encodes CDR1 SGHRS and CDR2 YFSETQ. V gave up 3 bases and J gave up 3 bases; unmatched junction bases: 2.